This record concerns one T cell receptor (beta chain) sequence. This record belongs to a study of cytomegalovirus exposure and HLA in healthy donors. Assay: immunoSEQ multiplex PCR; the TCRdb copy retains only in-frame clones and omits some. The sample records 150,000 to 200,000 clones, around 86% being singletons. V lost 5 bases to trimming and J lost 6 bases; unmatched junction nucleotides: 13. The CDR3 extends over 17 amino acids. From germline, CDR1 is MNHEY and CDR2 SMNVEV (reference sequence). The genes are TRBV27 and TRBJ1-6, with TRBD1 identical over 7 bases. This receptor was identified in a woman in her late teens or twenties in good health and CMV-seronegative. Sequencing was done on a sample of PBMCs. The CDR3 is CASSTTIRQGPNSPLHF. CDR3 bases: TGTGCCAGCAGTACAACGATCCGACAGGGCCCTAATTCACCCCTCCACTTT.